A single sample is the source of the 2 T cell receptor beta chains below, sequenced in a study of cytomegalovirus exposure and HLA in healthy donors. 13 Jbeta primers and 60 Vbeta primers were used for the PCR. Using immunoSEQ multiplex PCR, the repertoire was profiled, and TCRdb retains in-frame clones only, with some absent. The table lists more than 90,000 clones, 75% to 90% of them singletons, with about 3.6% in the top ten. The sample consisted of PBMCs. These receptors all come from a man aged 25 to 40 in good health and CMV-seronegative.

The chain recombines TRBV2 with TRBJ1-5; 7 nucleotides align to TRBD1. CDR3 length: 15 residues. The V gene's germline CDR1 is SNHLY and CDR2 FYNNEI. V was clipped by 5 bases and J by 7 bases; unmatched bases: 11. CDR3 coding DNA: TGTGCCAGCAGTCCACCGCTACAGGGGACGCAGCCCCAGCATTTT. This sequence encodes CASSPPLQGTQPQHF.

The J gene is TRBJ1-5, the V gene TRBV6-1; 8 bases map to TRBD1. The CDR3 sequence is 13 residues long. Germline V CDR1 and CDR2: MNHNS, SASEGT. V lost 8 bases and J lost 6; bases outside the gene matches: 6. CDR3 sequence: CASLDRETQPQHF. CDR3 DNA: TGTGCCAGCCTGGACAGGGAAACTCAGCCCCAGCATTTT.